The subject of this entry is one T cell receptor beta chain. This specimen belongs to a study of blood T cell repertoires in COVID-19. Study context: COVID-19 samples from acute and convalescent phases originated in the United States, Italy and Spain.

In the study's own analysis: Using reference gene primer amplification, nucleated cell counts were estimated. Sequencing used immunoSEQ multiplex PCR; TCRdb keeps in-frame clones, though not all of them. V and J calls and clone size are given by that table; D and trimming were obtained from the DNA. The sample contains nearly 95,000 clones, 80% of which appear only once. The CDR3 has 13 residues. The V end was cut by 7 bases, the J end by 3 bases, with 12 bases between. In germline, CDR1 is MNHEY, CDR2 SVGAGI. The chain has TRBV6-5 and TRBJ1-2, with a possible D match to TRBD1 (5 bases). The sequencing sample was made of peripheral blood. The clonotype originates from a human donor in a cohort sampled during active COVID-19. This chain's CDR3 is CASKRQGDYGYTF. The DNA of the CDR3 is TGTGCCAGCAAACGGCAGGGTGACTATGGCTACACCTTC.